This T cell receptor (beta chain) was observed in a study of blood T cells in healthy people across ages. Study-level findings and limits: Bulk PBMC profiling left naive and antigen-experienced comparisons inconclusive. Higher naive T cell percentage went strongly together with higher TCR beta diversity.

The table lists this clonotype with a few counts. Its antigen is currently unknown. A J-beta primer mix and a sample-barcoded 5' primer were used in a second PCR of about 6 to 12 cycles. TCRdb reanalysed the 5' RACE reads using MiXCR and keeps one entry per CDR3 protein. The profile shows about 1.6 million distinct CDR3 sequences, 34% of them singletons. In germline, CDR1 is SGHTA, CDR2 FQGNSA. The trim removed 1 base at V and 4 bases at J, leaving 5 bases unmatched. The CDR3 extends over 15 amino acids. V usage is TRBV7-2 and J usage is TRBJ2-7; 9 nucleotides align to TRBD1. The origin of this receptor is a woman aged 30 to 39 in good health. Sequenced input: blood. The DNA of the CDR3 is TGTGCCAGCAGCTTAGAAGGGACAGGGACTTACGAGCAGTACTTC. It codes for CASSLEGTGTYEQYF. Full variable domain (outside the CDR3, taken from reference TRBV7-2 and TRBJ2-7): GAGVSQSPSNKVTEKGKDVELRCDPISGHTALYWYRQSLGQGLEFLIYFQGNSAPDKSGLPSDRFSAERTGGSVSTLTIQRTQQEDSAVYLCASSLEGTGTYEQYFGPGTRLTVT.